The clone carrying this T cell receptor beta chain was counted ten times or more. What it binds is unknown. The read terminates 3 residues before the CDR3 end, so the remaining end is supplied by the germline J gene. Using immunoSEQ multiplex PCR, the repertoire was profiled, and TCRdb retains in-frame clones only, with some absent. This sample comprises 35,000 or so clones, none seen once only. These data belong to a study of T cell clonality in common variable immunodeficiency. Findings of the study overall: CVID patient heterogeneity limited repertoire-clinical complication correlations. Reportedly, TCR beta sequences from common variable immunodeficiency showed fewer deletions and N-nucleotide insertions.

Trimming removed 1 base from V and 5 bases from J; junction bases left unmatched: 4. This CDR3 is built from 14 residues. Looked up from germline, CDR1 is SGHVS and CDR2 is FNYEAQ. J is TRBJ1-1 and V is TRBV7-6, with TRBD1 matching over 7 bases. The clonotype was recovered from a person aged 18 to 75 in good health. The sample taken for sequencing was peripheral blood mononuclear cells. This CDR3 reads CASSLGAGGTEAFF. The DNA read from the CDR3 is TGTGCCAGCAGCTTAGGGGCAGGGGGGACTGAA.